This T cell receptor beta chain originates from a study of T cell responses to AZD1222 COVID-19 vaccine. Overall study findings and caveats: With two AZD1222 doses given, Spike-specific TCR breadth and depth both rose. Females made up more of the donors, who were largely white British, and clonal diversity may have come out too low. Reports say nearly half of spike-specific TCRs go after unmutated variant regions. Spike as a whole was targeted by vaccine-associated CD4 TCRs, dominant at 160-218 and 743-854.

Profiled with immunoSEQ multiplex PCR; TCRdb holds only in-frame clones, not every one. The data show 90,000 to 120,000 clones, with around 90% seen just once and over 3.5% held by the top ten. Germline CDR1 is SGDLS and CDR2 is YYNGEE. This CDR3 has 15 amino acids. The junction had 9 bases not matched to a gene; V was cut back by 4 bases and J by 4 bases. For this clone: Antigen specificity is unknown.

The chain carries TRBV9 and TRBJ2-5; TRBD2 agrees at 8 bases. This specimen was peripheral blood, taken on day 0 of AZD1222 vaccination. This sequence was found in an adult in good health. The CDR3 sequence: CASSPPRGGGETQYF. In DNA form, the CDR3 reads TGTGCCAGCAGCCCACCCCGGGGGGGTGGAGAGACCCAGTACTTC.